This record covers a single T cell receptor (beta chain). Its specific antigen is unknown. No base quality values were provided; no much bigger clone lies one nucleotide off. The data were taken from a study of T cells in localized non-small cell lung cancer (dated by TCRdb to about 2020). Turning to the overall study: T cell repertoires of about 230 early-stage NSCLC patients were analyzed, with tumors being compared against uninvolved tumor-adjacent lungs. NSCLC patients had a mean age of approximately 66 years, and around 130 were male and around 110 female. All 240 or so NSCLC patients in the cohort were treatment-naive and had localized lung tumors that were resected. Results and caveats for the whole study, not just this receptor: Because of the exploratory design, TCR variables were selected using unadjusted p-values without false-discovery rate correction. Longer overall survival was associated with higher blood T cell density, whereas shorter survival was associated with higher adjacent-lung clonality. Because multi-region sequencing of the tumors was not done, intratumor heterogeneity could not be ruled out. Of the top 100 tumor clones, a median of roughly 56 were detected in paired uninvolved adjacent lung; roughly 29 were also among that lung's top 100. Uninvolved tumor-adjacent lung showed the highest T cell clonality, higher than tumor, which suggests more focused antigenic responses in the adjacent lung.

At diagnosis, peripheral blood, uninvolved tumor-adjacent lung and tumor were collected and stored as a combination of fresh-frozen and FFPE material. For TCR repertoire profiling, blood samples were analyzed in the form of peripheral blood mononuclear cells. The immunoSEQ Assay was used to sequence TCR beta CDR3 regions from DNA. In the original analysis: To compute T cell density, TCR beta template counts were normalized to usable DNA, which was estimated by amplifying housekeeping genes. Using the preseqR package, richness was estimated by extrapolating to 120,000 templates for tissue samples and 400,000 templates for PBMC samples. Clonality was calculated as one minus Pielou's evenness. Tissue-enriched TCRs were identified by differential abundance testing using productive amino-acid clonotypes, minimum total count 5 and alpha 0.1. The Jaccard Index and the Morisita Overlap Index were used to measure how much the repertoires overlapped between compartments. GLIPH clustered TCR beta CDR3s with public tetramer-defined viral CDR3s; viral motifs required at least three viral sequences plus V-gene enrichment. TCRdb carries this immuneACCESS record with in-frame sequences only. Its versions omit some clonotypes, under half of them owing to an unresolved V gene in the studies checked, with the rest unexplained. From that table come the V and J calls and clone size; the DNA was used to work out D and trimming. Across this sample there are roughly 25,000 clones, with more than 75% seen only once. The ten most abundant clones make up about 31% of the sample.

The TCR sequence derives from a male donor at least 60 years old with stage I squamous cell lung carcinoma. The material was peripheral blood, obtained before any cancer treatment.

In nucleotides, the sequence is TGTGCCAGCAGCTTATTCCCCTACGAGCAGTACTTC. The encoded protein is CASSLFPYEQYF. The chain is made from TRBV7-2 and TRBJ2-7, with no reliable assignment of the D segment. There are 12 amino acids in the CDR3, from cysteine to phenylalanine inclusive. Only the CDR3 DNA stays, 36 bases, in frame from base 1. Trimming takes 2 bases from V and 2 bases from J, and the germline ends sit 4 bases apart. The germline V gene encodes CDR1 SGHTA and CDR2 FQGNSA.